This T cell receptor beta chain was retrieved from a study of blood T cell repertoires in COVID-19. Study at large: Collection of acute and convalescent COVID-19 samples took place in the United States, Italy and Spain.

Clones were read by immunoSEQ multiplex PCR, and TCRdb kept only the in-frame ones, dropping some. This sample has about 200,000 clones, with roughly four fifths found just once. In regard to this clone: One end of the junction varies from germline; a read error may be responsible.

Source material: peripheral blood. The TCR sequence derives from a woman in her thirties or forties with acute or convalescent COVID-19.

Written as DNA, the CDR3 is TGTGCAAGCAGGTTGGGAGTGAACACTGAAGCTTTCTTT. This codes for CASRLGVNTEAFF. The chain employs TRBV6-5 and TRBJ1-1, with D unclear. This CDR3 region has 13 residues. Germline V gives CDR1 MNHEY, CDR2 SVGAGI.